The 26 T cell receptor beta chains below all came from one sample that was sequenced in a study of blood T cell repertoires in COVID-19. The table came from immunoSEQ multiplex PCR; TCRdb's copy has only in-frame clones and leaves some out. This table has fewer than 350,000 clones, 75% to 90% appearing once. The specimen sequenced was PBMCs or T cells enriched from blood (not recorded which). These receptors were taken from a middle-aged woman who had recovered from COVID-19.

This chain connects TRBV9 to TRBJ2-2; weak D call: TRBD1 (6 bases). V lost 0 bases and J 2 bases, leaving 11 bases between the germline ends. The V gene's germline CDR1 is SGDLS and CDR2 YYNGEE. The CDR3 has 16 amino acids. In DNA form, the CDR3 reads TGTGCCAGCAGCGTAGAACCGGGACAAAACACCGGGGAGCTGTTTTTT. Its translation is CASSVEPGQNTGELFF.

The chain's CDR3 is CASSQDTQGQINQPQHF. Written as DNA, the CDR3 is TGCGCCAGCAGCCAAGATACGCAGGGACAGATCAATCAGCCCCAGCATTTT. The V call is TRBV4-1, the J call TRBJ1-5, with 7 positions matching TRBD1. This CDR3 region has 17 residues. V shed 0 bases, J shed 3 bases, and the junction held 8 bases outside the gene matches. CDR1 is MGHRA, CDR2 YSYEKL, per germline.

J is TRBJ2-5 and V is TRBV21-1; the table's D call TRBD2 went unverified against the DNA. TRBV21-1 is given as a pseudogene. The CDR3 length is 18 residues. CDR3 DNA: TGTGCCAGCAGCCCCACCCCCCAGGCAGGCGAACGGAGGGAGACCCAGTACTTC. Translating it yields CASSPTPQAGERRETQYF.

In this sample, this clone turned up a few times. The chain couples TRBV4-1 to TRBJ2-1, with TRBD1 identical over 11 bases. The germline V gene encodes CDR1 MGHRA and CDR2 YSYEKL. This CDR3 is 15 amino acids long. Unmatched junction bases numbered 6, after V lost 4 bases and J lost 7 bases. CDR3 loop: CASSPRTGGRNEQFF. The CDR3 region has the DNA TGCGCCAGCAGCCCACGGACAGGGGGCAGGAATGAGCAGTTCTTC.

This chain joins TRBV29-1 and TRBJ1-2, with 10 bases identical to TRBD1. The CDR3 is made up of 14 amino acids. Germline CDR1 and CDR2: SQVTM and ANQGSEA. J gave up 6 bases and V 6 bases, and 10 bases lay outside the gene matches. DNA of the CDR3: TGCAGCGTGGAAACCGGGACAGGGGTTGATGGCTACACCTTC. Protein sequence: CSVETGTGVDGYTF.

The chain carries TRBV4-1 and TRBJ2-7, with 11 bases that match TRBD2. Trimming removed 1 base from V and 1 base from J; junction bases left unmatched: 9. Germline CDR1 reads MGHRA; CDR2 reads YSYEKL. This CDR3 has 18 residues. The CDR3 DNA reads TGCGCCAGCAGCCAAGTTAAACTAGCGGGAGTACAGTCCTACGAGCAGTACTTC. Amino acid sequence: CASSQVKLAGVQSYEQYF.

A few counts support this clone. V is TRBV20-1 and J is TRBJ1-6, with 7 bases aligning to TRBD1. With V trimmed by 4 bases and J by 14 bases, 5 bases remained unmatched. The CDR3 spans 11 residues. Germline V lookup: CDR1 DFQATT, CDR2 SNEGSKA (reference sequence). CDR3 coding DNA: TGCAGTGCTACCGACAGGGTCACCCTCCACTTT. As protein: CSATDRVTLHF.

This clone has a handful of counts. The chain combines TRBV2 with TRBJ1-1; perhaps TRBD1 as D (6 bases). Trimming pared 11 bases from V and 4 bases from J, leaving 23 bases between. CDR3 length: 15 amino acids. Germline CDR1 reads SNHLY; CDR2 reads FYNNEI. CDR3 sequence (DNA): TGTGCCGTCAGCAGGGGATTCAAGGATAGCACTGAAGCTTTCTTT. Protein sequence: CAVSRGFKDSTEAFF.

The rearrangement uses TRBV19 and TRBJ2-1; TRBD2 agrees at 9 bases. Germline values: CDR1 LNHDA, CDR2 SQIVND (reference sequence). This CDR3 spans 15 amino acids. V gave up 4 bases and J gave up 5 bases; unmatched junction bases: 6. The CDR3 coding sequence is TGTGCCAGTAGTAATTTGGGCGGGGGGGACAATGAGCAGTTCTTC. Amino acid sequence: CASSNLGGGDNEQFF.

This clone came up once. The chain has TRBV5-1 and TRBJ2-5; no firm D call. V shed 0 bases and J shed 1 base, with 13 bases lying between them. Germline V gene data show CDR1 as SGHRS and CDR2 as YFSETQ. This CDR3 spans 16 amino acids. CDR3 amino acids: CASSLVPQRLQETQYF. CDR3 nucleotide sequence: TGCGCCAGCAGCTTGGTCCCCCAGCGCCTCCAAGAGACCCAGTACTTC.

This clone is a singleton in its sample. V gene TRBV5-1 combines with J gene TRBJ2-7, with 8 nucleotides matching TRBD2. The CDR3 totals 14 residues. Trimming cost V 3 bases and J 2 bases; bases outside gene matches: 4. CDR1 is SGHRS, CDR2 YFSETQ, per germline. The chain's CDR3 is CASSSSGPPYEQYF. CDR3 nucleotide sequence: TGCGCCAGCAGCTCTAGCGGGCCCCCCTACGAGCAGTACTTC.

The rearrangement joins TRBV2 to TRBJ2-7, with 9 nucleotides matching TRBD2. The CDR3 spans 13 residues. The ends lost 6 bases at V and 3 bases at J; junction bases unmatched: 3. Germline V CDR1 and CDR2: SNHLY, FYNNEI. CDR3: CASRASGVYEQYF. The DNA of the CDR3 is TGTGCCAGCAGAGCTAGCGGGGTCTACGAGCAGTACTTC.

The CDR3 DNA reads TGTGCCAGCAGGACAGGGGTTTTATCCTACAATGAGCAGTTCTTC. It encodes CASRTGVLSYNEQFF. This chain connects TRBV27 to TRBJ2-1; TRBD1 agrees at 8 bases. Germline trimming cut 6 bases from V and 1 base from J; bases unmatched to any gene: 5. This CDR3 has 15 amino acids. Looked up from germline, CDR1 is MNHEY and CDR2 is SMNVEV (reference sequence).

V usage is TRBV29-1 and J usage is TRBJ1-2, with 7 bases that match TRBD1. There are 14 residues in the CDR3. Germline CDR1 SQVTM, CDR2 ANQGSEA. Unmatched junction bases numbered 8, after V lost 5 bases and J lost 2 bases. The CDR3 spells CSVLPGTANYGYTF. In DNA, the CDR3 is TGCAGCGTTTTGCCCGGGACAGCCAACTATGGCTACACCTTC. Drawing the rest from reference TRBV29-1 and TRBJ1-2, the complete variable domain is SAVISQKPSRDICQRGTSLTIQCQVDSQVTMMFWYRQQPGQSLTLIATANQGSEATYESGFVIDKFPISRPNLTFSTLTVSNMSPEDSSIYLCSVLPGTANYGYTFGSGTRLTVV.

The chain joins TRBV27 to TRBJ1-5; TRBD1 agrees at 8 bases. This CDR3 has 14 amino acids. CDR1 is MNHEY, CDR2 SMNVEV, per germline (reference sequence). The J segment lost 5 bases and the V segment lost 5 bases, leaving 5 bases of the junction unmatched. CDR3: CASSGQGEYQPQHF. The CDR3 DNA is TGTGCCAGCAGTGGACAGGGAGAGTATCAGCCCCAGCATTTT.

V is TRBV30 and J is TRBJ2-5; 7 positions agree with TRBD2. V lost 2 bases to trimming and J lost 5 bases; unmatched junction nucleotides: 5. The length of the CDR3 is 13 residues. Germline CDR1 reads GTSNPN; CDR2 reads SVGIG (reference sequence). The CDR3 sequence is CAWSRGGEETQYF. The CDR3 DNA reads TGTGCCTGGAGTAGGGGAGGGGAGGAGACCCAGTACTTC.

This sequence joins TRBV7-2 and TRBJ1-1; 7 nucleotides align to TRBD1. The germline gives CDR1 SGHTA, CDR2 FQGNSA. Trimming removed 1 base from V and 1 base from J; junction bases left unmatched: 3. The CDR3 is 15 residues long. CDR3 residues: CASSLDWTGNTEAFF. The CDR3 DNA is TGTGCCAGCAGCTTAGACTGGACAGGGAACACTGAAGCTTTCTTT.

The rearrangement joins TRBV19 to TRBJ1-2; D might be TRBD1 (6 bases). The CDR3 runs 14 residues. CDR1 is LNHDA, CDR2 SQIVND, per germline (reference sequence). The V end lost 7 bases, the J end lost 5 bases, and 17 bases lay between the germline ends. CDR3 DNA sequence: TGTGCCAGTACCTCGGACAGAGGTCTGTATGGCTACACCTTC. It is translated as CASTSDRGLYGYTF.

This chain uses TRBV7-2 with TRBJ2-7; D is undetermined. This CDR3 contains 13 residues. Germline V CDR1 and CDR2: SGHTA, FQGNSA. The V and J ends lost 2 bases and 3 bases respectively, with 8 bases between them. This CDR3 reads CASSLTSNYEQYF. In DNA form, the CDR3 reads TGTGCCAGCAGCTTAACGAGCAACTACGAGCAGTACTTC.

This chain joins TRBV2 and TRBJ2-1, with D perhaps matching TRBD1 (5 bases). CDR3 length equals 18 residues. The ends were cut back, 7 bases at V and 0 bases at J, with 22 bases in the middle. Germline CDR1 SNHLY, CDR2 FYNNEI. In nucleotides, the CDR3 is TGTGCCAGCAAGAGTCAGGGAATTATACCTAGCTCCTACAATGAGCAGTTCTTC. This sequence encodes CASKSQGIIPSSYNEQFF. The full variable domain, completed using reference TRBV2 and TRBJ2-1, is EPEVTQTPSHQVTQMGQEVILRCVPISNHLYFYWYRQILGQKVEFLVSFYNNEISEKSEIFDDQFSVERPDGSNFTLKIRSTKLEDSAMYFCASKSQGIIPSSYNEQFFGPGTRLTVL.

The chain uses TRBV30 and TRBJ1-6; D may be TRBD1 (5 bases). The CDR3 consists of 14 residues. V lost 2 bases and J lost 7, with 12 bases in between. CDR1 and CDR2 from the germline V gene are GTSNPN and SVGIG (reference sequence). The CDR3 loop reads CAWSLGGVNSPLHF. For the CDR3, the DNA is TGTGCCTGGAGTCTTGGGGGGGTAAATTCACCCCTCCACTTT.

The genes are TRBV6-5 and TRBJ1-1, with 8 bases matching TRBD1. CDR1 is MNHEY and CDR2 is SVGAGI in the germline V gene. J lost 5 bases, V lost 6 bases, and 11 bases had no gene match. The CDR3 runs to 15 residues. The DNA of the CDR3 is TGTGCCAGCAGCCTACCCCGGACAGGGAGGACTGAAGCTTTCTTT. It yields the protein CASSLPRTGRTEAFF.

In DNA form, the CDR3 reads TGCGCCAGCAGCTTGGGTCAGGGGGCATTTGGCTACACCTTC. This gives the protein CASSLGQGAFGYTF. The chain carries TRBV5-1 and TRBJ1-2, with 8 bases fitting TRBD1. This CDR3 comprises 14 residues. V trimming: 0 bases; J trimming: 7 bases; junction bases outside the gene matches: 5. CDR1 is SGHRS, CDR2 YFSETQ, per germline. Using reference TRBV5-1 and TRBJ1-2 for the parts outside the CDR3, the full variable domain is KAGVTQTPRYLIKTRGQQVTLSCSPISGHRSVSWYQQTPGQGLQFLFEYFSETQRNKGNFPGRFSGRQFSNSRSEMNVSTLELGDSALYLCASSLGQGAFGYTFGSGTRLTVV.

This clone was detected once. J is TRBJ1-1 and V is TRBV12-3 or TRBV12-4; D call uncertain. The V and J ends lost 6 bases and 6 bases respectively, with 14 bases between them. The CDR3 sequence is 13 residues long. In DNA, the CDR3 is TGTGCCAGCAGGGGTGGGGAGGGCGCTGAAGCTTTCTTT. Residues: CASRGGEGAEAFF.

Many counts were recorded for this clone. The chain employs TRBV29-1 and TRBJ2-5; D gene ambiguous. This CDR3 spans 12 amino acids. Trimming pared 4 bases from V and 5 bases from J, leaving 11 bases between. Germline lookup yields CDR1 SQVTM and CDR2 ANQGSEA. This chain's CDR3 is CSVGGLGETQYF. The CDR3 nucleotides read TGCAGCGTTGGTGGGCTTGGGGAGACCCAGTACTTC.

This clone is a singleton in its sample. The gene calls are TRBV10-3 and TRBJ1-2; 9 nucleotides align to TRBD1. CDR1 and CDR2 (germline): ENHRY, SYGVKD. The CDR3 length is 13 residues. The J segment lost 6 bases and the V segment lost 10 bases, leaving 9 bases of the junction unmatched. The DNA for the CDR3 is TGTGCCACCCGGGGTACAGGGGGCAATGGCTACACCTTC. This gives the protein CATRGTGGNGYTF.